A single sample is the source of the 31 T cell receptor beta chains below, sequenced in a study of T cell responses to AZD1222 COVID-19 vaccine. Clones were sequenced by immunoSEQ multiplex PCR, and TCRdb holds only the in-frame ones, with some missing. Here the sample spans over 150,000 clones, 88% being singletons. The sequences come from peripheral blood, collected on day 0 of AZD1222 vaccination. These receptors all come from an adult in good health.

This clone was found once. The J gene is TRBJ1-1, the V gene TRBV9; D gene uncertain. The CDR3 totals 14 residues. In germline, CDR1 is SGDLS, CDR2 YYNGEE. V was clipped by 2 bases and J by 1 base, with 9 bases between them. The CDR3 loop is CASSVENRNTEAFF. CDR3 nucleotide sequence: TGTGCCAGCAGCGTGGAGAACAGGAACACTGAAGCTTTCTTT.

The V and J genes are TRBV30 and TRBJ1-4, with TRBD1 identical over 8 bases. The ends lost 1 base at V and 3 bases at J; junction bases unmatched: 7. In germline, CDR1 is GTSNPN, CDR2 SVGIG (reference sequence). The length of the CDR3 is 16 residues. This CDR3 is CAWSGAGGWANEKLFF. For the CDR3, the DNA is TGTGCCTGGAGTGGGGCAGGGGGCTGGGCTAATGAAAAACTGTTTTTT.

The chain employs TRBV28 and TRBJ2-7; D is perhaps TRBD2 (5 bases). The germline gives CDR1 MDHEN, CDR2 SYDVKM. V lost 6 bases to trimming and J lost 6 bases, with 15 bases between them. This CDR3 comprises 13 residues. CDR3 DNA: TGTGCCAGCAGCCCCGGACTCCGCCGCGAGCAGTACTTC. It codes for CASSPGLRREQYF.

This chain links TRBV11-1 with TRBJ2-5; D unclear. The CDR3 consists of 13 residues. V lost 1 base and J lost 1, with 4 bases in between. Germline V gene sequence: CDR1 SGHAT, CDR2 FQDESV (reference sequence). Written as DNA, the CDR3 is TGTGCCAGCAGCTTAGTCACCCAAGAGACCCAGTACTTC. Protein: CASSLVTQETQYF.

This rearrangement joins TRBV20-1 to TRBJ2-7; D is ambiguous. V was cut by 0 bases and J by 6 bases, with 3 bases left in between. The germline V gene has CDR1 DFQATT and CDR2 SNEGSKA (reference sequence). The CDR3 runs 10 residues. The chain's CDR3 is CSARDREQYF. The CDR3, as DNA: TGCAGTGCTAGAGATCGCGAGCAGTACTTC.

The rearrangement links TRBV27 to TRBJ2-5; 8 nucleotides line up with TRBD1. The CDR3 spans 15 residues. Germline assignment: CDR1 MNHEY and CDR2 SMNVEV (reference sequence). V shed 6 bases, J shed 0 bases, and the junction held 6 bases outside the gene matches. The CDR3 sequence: CASSGTGRYQETQYF. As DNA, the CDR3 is TGTGCCAGCAGCGGGACAGGCCGATACCAAGAGACCCAGTACTTC.

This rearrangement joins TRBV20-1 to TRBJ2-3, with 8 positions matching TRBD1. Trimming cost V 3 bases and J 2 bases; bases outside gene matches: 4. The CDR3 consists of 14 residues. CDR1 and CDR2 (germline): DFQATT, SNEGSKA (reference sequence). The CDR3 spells CSASQGAHTDTQYF. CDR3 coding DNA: TGCAGTGCTAGTCAGGGGGCGCACACAGATACGCAGTATTTT.

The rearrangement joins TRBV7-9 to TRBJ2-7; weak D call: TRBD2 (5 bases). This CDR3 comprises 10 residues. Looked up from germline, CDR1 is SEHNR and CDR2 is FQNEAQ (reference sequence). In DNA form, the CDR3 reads TGTGCAGGCGGGCCGGGCGAGCAGTACTTC. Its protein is CAGGPGEQYF.

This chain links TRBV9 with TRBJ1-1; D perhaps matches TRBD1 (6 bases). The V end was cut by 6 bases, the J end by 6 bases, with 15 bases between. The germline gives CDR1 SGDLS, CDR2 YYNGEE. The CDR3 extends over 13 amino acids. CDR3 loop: CASTAGERAEAFF. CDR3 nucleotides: TGTGCCAGCACGGCAGGGGAAAGGGCTGAAGCTTTCTTT.

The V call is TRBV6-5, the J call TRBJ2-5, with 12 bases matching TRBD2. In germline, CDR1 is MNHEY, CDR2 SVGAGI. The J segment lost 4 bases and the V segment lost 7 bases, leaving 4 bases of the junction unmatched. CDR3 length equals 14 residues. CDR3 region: CASIRTSGIETQYF. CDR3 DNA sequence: TGTGCCAGCATAAGGACTAGCGGGATAGAGACCCAGTACTTC.

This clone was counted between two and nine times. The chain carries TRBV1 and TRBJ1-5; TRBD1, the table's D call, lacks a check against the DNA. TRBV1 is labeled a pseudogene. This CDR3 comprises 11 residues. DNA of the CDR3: TGCACCAGCAGCCGGGCTCAGCCCCAGCATTTT. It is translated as CTSSRAQPQHF.

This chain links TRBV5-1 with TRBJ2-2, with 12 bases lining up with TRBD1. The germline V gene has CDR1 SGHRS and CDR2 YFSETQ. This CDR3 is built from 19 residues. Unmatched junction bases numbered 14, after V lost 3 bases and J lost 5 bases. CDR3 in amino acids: CASSSAGQGAPRGTGELFF. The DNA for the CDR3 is TGCGCCAGCAGCTCCGCGGGACAGGGGGCGCCGAGGGGAACCGGGGAGCTGTTTTTT.

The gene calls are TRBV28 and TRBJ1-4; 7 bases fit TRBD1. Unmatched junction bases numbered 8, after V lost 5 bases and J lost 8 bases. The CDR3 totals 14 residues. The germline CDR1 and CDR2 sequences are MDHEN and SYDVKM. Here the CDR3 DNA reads TGTGCCAGCAGTCTCGGGGGACAGTTGGAAAAACTGTTTTTT. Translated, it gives CASSLGGQLEKLFF.

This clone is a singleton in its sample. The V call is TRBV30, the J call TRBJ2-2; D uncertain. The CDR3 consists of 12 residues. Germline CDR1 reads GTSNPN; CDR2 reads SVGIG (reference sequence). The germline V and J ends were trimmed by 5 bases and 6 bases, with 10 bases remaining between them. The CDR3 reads CAWAGPAGELFF. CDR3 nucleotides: TGTGCCTGGGCCGGGCCGGCCGGGGAGCTGTTTTTT.

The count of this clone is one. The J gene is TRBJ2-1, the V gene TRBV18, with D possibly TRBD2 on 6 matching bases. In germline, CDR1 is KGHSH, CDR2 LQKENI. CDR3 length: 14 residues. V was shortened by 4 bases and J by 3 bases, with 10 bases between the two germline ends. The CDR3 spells CASSLVSGYNEQFF. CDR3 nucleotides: TGTGCCAGCTCACTCGTTAGCGGCTACAATGAGCAGTTCTTC.

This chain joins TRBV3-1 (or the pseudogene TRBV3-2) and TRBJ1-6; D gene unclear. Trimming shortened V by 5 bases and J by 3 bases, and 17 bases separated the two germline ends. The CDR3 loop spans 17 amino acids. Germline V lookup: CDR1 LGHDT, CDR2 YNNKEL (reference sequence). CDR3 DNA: TGTGCCAGCAGCTCTCTCGGCGGGCAAAGCTATAATTCACCCCTCCACTTT. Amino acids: CASSSLGGQSYNSPLHF.

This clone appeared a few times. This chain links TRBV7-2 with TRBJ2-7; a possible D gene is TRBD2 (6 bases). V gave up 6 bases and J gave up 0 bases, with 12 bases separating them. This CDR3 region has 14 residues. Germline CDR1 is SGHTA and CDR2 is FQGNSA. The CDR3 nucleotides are TGTGCCAGCAGTCGGGACTCCCTCTCCTACGAGCAGTACTTC. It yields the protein CASSRDSLSYEQYF.

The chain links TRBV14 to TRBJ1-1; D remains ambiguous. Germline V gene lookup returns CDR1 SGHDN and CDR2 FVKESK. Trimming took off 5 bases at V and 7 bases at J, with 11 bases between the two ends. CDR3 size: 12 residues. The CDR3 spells CASSTHRDEAFF. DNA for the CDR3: TGTGCCAGCAGCACTCACAGAGATGAAGCTTTCTTT.

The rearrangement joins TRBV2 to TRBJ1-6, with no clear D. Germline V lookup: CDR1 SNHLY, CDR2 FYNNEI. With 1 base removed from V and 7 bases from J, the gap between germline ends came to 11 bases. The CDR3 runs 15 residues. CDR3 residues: CASSEGRQPNSPLHF. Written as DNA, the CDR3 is TGTGCCAGCAGTGAAGGAAGGCAGCCGAATTCACCCCTCCACTTT.

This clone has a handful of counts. As DNA, the CDR3 is TGTGCCAGCAACAGGGGGACTGAAGCTTTCTTT. Translating it yields CASNRGTEAFF. The V call is TRBV6-5, the J call TRBJ1-1; the match to TRBD1 covers 8 bases. Losses at the gene ends were 7 bases for V and 5 bases for J; bases not matched to a gene: 0. CDR1 is MNHEY, CDR2 SVGAGI, per germline. The length of the CDR3 is 11 residues.

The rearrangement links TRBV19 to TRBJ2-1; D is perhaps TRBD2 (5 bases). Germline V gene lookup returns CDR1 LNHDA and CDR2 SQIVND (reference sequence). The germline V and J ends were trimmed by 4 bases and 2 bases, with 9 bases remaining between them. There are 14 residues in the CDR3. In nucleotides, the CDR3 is TGTGCCAGTAGTAGATCCGGGACCTACAATGAGCAGTTCTTC. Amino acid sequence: CASSRSGTYNEQFF.

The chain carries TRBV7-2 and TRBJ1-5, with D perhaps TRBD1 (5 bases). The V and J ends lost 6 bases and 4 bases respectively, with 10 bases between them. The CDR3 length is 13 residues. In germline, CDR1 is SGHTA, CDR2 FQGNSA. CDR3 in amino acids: CASSAGLNQPQHF. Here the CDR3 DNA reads TGTGCCAGCAGTGCGGGACTTAATCAGCCCCAGCATTTT. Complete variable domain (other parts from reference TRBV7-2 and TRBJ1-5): GAGVSQSPSNKVTEKGKDVELRCDPISGHTALYWYRQSLGQGLEFLIYFQGNSAPDKSGLPSDRFSAERTGGSVSTLTIQRTQQEDSAVYLCASSAGLNQPQHFGDGTRLSIL.

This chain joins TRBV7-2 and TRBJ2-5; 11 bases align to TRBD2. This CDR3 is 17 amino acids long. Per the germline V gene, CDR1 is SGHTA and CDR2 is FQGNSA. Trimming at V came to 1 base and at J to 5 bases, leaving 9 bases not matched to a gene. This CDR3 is CASSLDLAGGRRETQYF. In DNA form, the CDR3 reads TGTGCCAGCAGCTTAGACCTAGCGGGGGGCCGGAGGGAGACCCAGTACTTC.

The CDR3 is CASSPSGRAFDEQFF. CDR3 nucleotide sequence: TGTGCCAGCAGCCCTAGCGGGAGGGCCTTCGATGAGCAGTTCTTC. The gene calls are TRBV3-1 (or the pseudogene TRBV3-2) and TRBJ2-1; TRBD2 aligns across 12 bases. The V gene end was trimmed by 4 bases and the J gene end by 8 bases; junction bases not matched to a gene: 6. Germline V CDR1 and CDR2: LGHDT, YNNKEL (reference sequence). The CDR3 is 15 residues long.

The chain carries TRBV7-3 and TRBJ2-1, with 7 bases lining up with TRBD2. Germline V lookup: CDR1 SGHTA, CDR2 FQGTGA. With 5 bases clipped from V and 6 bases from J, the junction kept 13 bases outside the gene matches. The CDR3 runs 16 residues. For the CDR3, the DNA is TGTGCCAGCAGCCCCTCGTCCGCGGGAGCCCTCAATGAGCAGTTCTTC. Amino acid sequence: CASSPSSAGALNEQFF.

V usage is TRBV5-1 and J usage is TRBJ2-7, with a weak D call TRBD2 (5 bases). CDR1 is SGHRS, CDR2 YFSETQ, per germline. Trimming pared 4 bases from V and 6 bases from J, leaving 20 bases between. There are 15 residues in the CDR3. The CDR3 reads CASSPPGLGRGEQYF. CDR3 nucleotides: TGCGCCAGCAGCCCACCCGGACTGGGGAGAGGCGAGCAGTACTTC.

CDR3 amino acids: CASRQQGSNYGYTF. The DNA for the CDR3 is TGCGCCAGCAGGCAACAGGGTTCGAACTATGGCTACACCTTC. This chain links TRBV5-1 with TRBJ1-2, with D possibly TRBD1 on 6 matching bases. Germline V gives CDR1 SGHRS, CDR2 YFSETQ. The CDR3 covers 14 residues. Trimming removed 5 bases from V and 2 bases from J, with 13 bases in between.

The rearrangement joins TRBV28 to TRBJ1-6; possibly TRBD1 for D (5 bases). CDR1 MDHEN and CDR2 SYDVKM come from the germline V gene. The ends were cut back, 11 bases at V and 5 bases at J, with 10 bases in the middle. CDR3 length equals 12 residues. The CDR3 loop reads CASRGHNSPLHF. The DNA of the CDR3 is TGTGCCTCTAGGGGTCATAATTCACCCCTCCACTTT.

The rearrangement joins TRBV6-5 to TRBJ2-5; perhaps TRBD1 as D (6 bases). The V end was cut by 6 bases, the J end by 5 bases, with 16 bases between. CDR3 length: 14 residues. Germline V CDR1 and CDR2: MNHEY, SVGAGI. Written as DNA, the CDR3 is TGTGCCAGCAGGGTACAGGGATCCGGGGAGACCCAGTACTTC. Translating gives CASRVQGSGETQYF.

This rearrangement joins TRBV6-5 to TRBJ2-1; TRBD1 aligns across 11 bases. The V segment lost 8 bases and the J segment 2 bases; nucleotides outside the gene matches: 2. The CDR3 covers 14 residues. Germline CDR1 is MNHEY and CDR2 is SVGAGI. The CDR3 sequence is CASQGQGAYNEQFF. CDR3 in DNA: TGTGCCAGCCAGGGACAGGGGGCCTACAATGAGCAGTTCTTC.

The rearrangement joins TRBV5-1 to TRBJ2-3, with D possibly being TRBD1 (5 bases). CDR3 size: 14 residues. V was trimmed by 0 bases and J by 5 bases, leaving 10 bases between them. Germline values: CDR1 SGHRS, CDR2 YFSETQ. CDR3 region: CASSLEQAGDTQYF. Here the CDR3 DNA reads TGCGCCAGCAGCTTGGAACAGGCAGGAGATACGCAGTATTTT.